The T cell receptor beta chain under discussion was sequenced for a study of cytomegalovirus exposure and HLA in healthy donors. Study-wide results and limits: The authors reported that TCR beta sequences could predict HLA-A and HLA-B alleles. These predictions were accurate for most subjects in the first cohort. The only immune exposure information that was available was CMV serostatus. Most sequenced TCRs were rare (though some public TCRs occurred in many donors). TCR beta V- and J-gene trimming was later associated with a missense DCLRE1C variant.

This PCR relied on a set of 60 Vbeta primers and 13 Jbeta primers. Method: immunoSEQ multiplex PCR; TCRdb's copy keeps in-frame clones and lacks some. Altogether over 200,000 clones are present, roughly 89% being singletons, with the ten largest covering around 1%. In regard to this clone: Its antigen is still unknown.

CDR3 size: 15 residues. J is TRBJ2-7 and V is TRBV1; the table's TRBD2 call for D was not verified on the DNA. TRBV1 is deemed a pseudogene. Sequenced sample: PBMCs. The TCR comes from a woman under 30 in good health and CMV-seronegative. CDR3 DNA sequence: TGCACCAGCAGCCAAGTTGGGGGTTACGCGGGAGAGCAGTACTTC. Translated: CTSSQVGGYAGEQYF.